The 25 T cell receptor beta chains presented below share a single source sample, sequenced in a study of T-cell reconstitution after alpha-beta-depleted transplantation in children. A library of TCRbeta sequences, prepared with unique molecular identifiers, was generated. TCRdb analysed the PCR reads with MiXCR anew, one entry per CDR3 protein. The sample holds about 280,000 distinct CDR3 sequences; 9.5% to 13% are singletons and the top ten take roughly a quarter. The sequencing used peripheral blood, collected 180 days after TCRalphabeta/CD19-depleted stem cell transplant. The receptors were sampled from a male patient aged 2-10 years who had a stem cell transplant for chronic granulomatous disease, so the T cells may come from the graft donor.

This clonotype showed up many times. This chain links TRBV15 with TRBJ2-2; D unresolved. Germline-derived CDR1 and CDR2 are LNHNV and YYDKDF (reference sequence). The CDR3 length is 12 residues. Trimming cost V 5 bases and J 1 base, with 2 bases left between them. CDR3 protein: CATSQNTGELFF. The CDR3 DNA sequence: TGTGCCACCAGCCAGAACACCGGGGAGCTGTTTTTT.

This clonotype was found many times. V is TRBV6-5 and J is TRBJ2-7; 10 nucleotides line up with TRBD2. V gave up 2 bases and J gave up 2 bases; unmatched junction bases: 3. CDR1 is MNHEY and CDR2 is SVGAGI in the germline V gene. The CDR3 spans 15 residues. CDR3 amino acids: CASSYASGGAYEQYF. The CDR3 region has the DNA TGTGCCAGCAGTTACGCGAGCGGGGGGGCCTACGAGCAGTACTTC.

The table lists this clonotype with many counts. V gene TRBV10-2 combines with J gene TRBJ2-1, with 13 bases that match TRBD2. Germline CDR1 and CDR2: WSHSY and SAAADI. V shed 10 bases and J 8 bases; nucleotides not matched to a gene: 5. This CDR3 is 13 amino acids long. The CDR3 DNA follows: TGCGCCACCCGACTAGCGGGAGGCGATGAGCAGTTCTTC. This sequence encodes CATRLAGGDEQFF.

Worth noting for this clonotype: With a much larger clone just one base away, this may be a read error. The chain couples TRBV5-1 to TRBJ1-1, with 9 bases aligning to TRBD1. This CDR3 comprises 14 residues. Looked up from germline, CDR1 is SGHRS and CDR2 is YFSETQ. The CDR3 DNA sequence: TGCGCCAGCAGCCAACAGGGGGCGCGTACTGAATCTTTCTTT. This codes for CASSQQGARTESFF.

On this clonotype: This may arise from a read error, as a much more abundant clone is one base away. The gene calls are TRBV10-3 and TRBJ2-3; perhaps TRBD2 as D (7 bases). Germline lookup yields CDR1 ENHRY and CDR2 SYGVKD. This CDR3 has 15 amino acids. V lost 9 bases, J lost 4 bases, and 20 bases lay in between. CDR3 loop: CAMGSSRGAADTQYF. The CDR3 DNA is TGTGCCATGGGGTCTAGCCGGGGGGCTGCAGATACGCAGTATTTT.

J is TRBJ1-1 and V is TRBV19; D remains unclear. CDR1 LNHDA and CDR2 SQIVND come from the germline V gene (reference sequence). This CDR3 spans 14 amino acids. The V and J ends lost 6 bases and 3 bases respectively, with 14 bases between them. CDR3 nucleotide sequence: TGTGCCAGTAGCTCCCCATTTCGGGACACTGAAGCTTTCTTT. The encoded protein is CASSSPFRDTEAFF. Full variable domain (remainder filled in from reference TRBV19 and TRBJ1-1): DGGITQSPKYLFRKEGQNVTLSCEQNLNHDAMYWYRQDPGQGLRLIYYSQIVNDFQKGDIAEGYSVSREKKESFPLTVTSAQKNPTAFYLCASSSPFRDTEAFFGQGTRLTVV.

This clonotype was detected only a few times. This sequence joins TRBV20-1 and TRBJ1-2, with 12 bases matching TRBD1. The V gene's germline CDR1 is DFQATT and CDR2 SNEGSKA (reference sequence). This CDR3 region has 16 residues. The V gene end was trimmed by 3 bases and the J gene end by 5 bases; junction bases not matched to a gene: 10. CDR3 in amino acids: CSARRSGTGGLYGYTF. The DNA for the CDR3 is TGCAGTGCTAGGAGGTCGGGGACAGGGGGCCTGTATGGCTACACCTTC.

This clonotype was counted ten times or more. The CDR3: CASSGTGPYEQYF. CDR3 DNA: TGTGCCAGCTCCGGGACAGGACCCTACGAGCAGTACTTC. The chain combines TRBV13 with TRBJ2-7; the match to TRBD1 covers 8 bases. This CDR3 has 13 amino acids. Germline assignment: CDR1 PRHDT and CDR2 FYEKMQ (reference sequence). V trimming: 8 bases; J trimming: 2 bases; junction bases outside the gene matches: 5.

This clonotype appeared many times. The gene calls are TRBV7-2 and TRBJ2-7, with 8 bases aligning to TRBD1. Trimming at V came to 2 bases and at J to 2 bases, leaving 8 bases not matched to a gene. Germline V gene data show CDR1 as SGHTA and CDR2 as FQGNSA. The CDR3 has 16 amino acids. The CDR3: CASSLLGQGSAYEQYF. DNA for the CDR3: TGTGCCAGCAGCTTACTAGGACAGGGTAGCGCCTACGAGCAGTACTTC. The variable domain in full, with the rest retrieved from reference TRBV7-2 and TRBJ2-7, is GAGVSQSPSNKVTEKGKDVELRCDPISGHTALYWYRQSLGQGLEFLIYFQGNSAPDKSGLPSDRFSAERTGGSVSTLTIQRTQQEDSAVYLCASSLLGQGSAYEQYFGPGTRLTVT.

This clonotype has at least ten counts. The chain links TRBV10-3 to TRBJ1-2, with 9 bases that match TRBD1. The V segment lost 2 bases and the J segment 8 bases; nucleotides outside the gene matches: 15. This CDR3 has 17 amino acids. Germline-derived CDR1 and CDR2 are ENHRY and SYGVKD. CDR3 in DNA: TGTGCCATCAGTGAGAATGTGGGACAGGGAGGTTCTTGGGGCTACACCTTC. Its translation: CAISENVGQGGSWGYTF.

This clonotype was counted ten times or more. The rearrangement joins TRBV5-1 to TRBJ1-1; D gene ambiguous. V was clipped by 0 bases and J by 1 base, with 10 bases between them. The germline V gene encodes CDR1 SGHRS and CDR2 YFSETQ. The CDR3 is 15 amino acids. CDR3 coding DNA: TGCGCCAGCAGCTTGGAAGGAGAGAGGAACACTGAAGCTTTCTTT. It yields the protein CASSLEGERNTEAFF.

The table lists this clonotype with many counts. V is TRBV6-2 or TRBV6-3 and J is TRBJ2-7; D not resolved. The CDR3 sequence is 15 residues long. V shed 7 bases and J shed 0 bases, with 16 bases lying between them. Looked up from germline, CDR1 is MNHEY and CDR2 is SVGEGT. The CDR3 sequence is CASTTRPGHSYEQYF. The CDR3 DNA reads as TGTGCCAGCACCACTCGCCCCGGCCACTCCTACGAGCAGTACTTC.

This clonotype appeared many times. This rearrangement joins TRBV29-1 to TRBJ1-4, with 10 nucleotides matching TRBD1. CDR1 is SQVTM, CDR2 ANQGSEA, per germline. V was pared by 1 base and J by 7 bases, with 9 bases of the junction left unmatched. CDR3 length: 16 residues. The CDR3 DNA reads TGCAGCGTTGAAGCCGGGACAGGGGCCTTCGGTGAAAAACTGTTTTTT. Residues: CSVEAGTGAFGEKLFF.

In this sample, this clonotype turned up many times. J is TRBJ2-7 and V is TRBV20-1; D remains unclear. The length of the CDR3 is 12 residues. V lost 1 base and J 4 bases, leaving 8 bases between the germline ends. Germline loops: CDR1 DFQATT, CDR2 SNEGSKA (reference sequence). As DNA, the CDR3 is TGCAGTGCTAGAGTATATACTTACGAGCAGTACTTC. Translating it yields CSARVYTYEQYF.

This chain uses TRBV5-1 with TRBJ2-5; 9 bases match TRBD2. The junction had 5 bases not matched to a gene; V was cut back by 1 base and J by 1 base. CDR1 is SGHRS, CDR2 YFSETQ, per germline. CDR3 length: 16 amino acids. CDR3 region: CASSLFSGSLQETQYF. CDR3 sequence (DNA): TGCGCCAGCAGCTTGTTTAGCGGGAGCCTCCAAGAGACCCAGTACTTC.

This clonotype was observed many times. The chain joins TRBV7-8 to TRBJ2-3; 8 bases line up with TRBD2. The CDR3 has 18 residues. Per germline, CDR1 SGHVS and CDR2 FQNEAQ. Losses at the gene ends were 1 base for V and 1 base for J; bases not matched to a gene: 10. The CDR3 DNA sequence: TGTGCCAGCAGCTTAGTTGGCGTTGCGGGGGGTGGCACAGATACGCAGTATTTT. It yields the protein CASSLVGVAGGGTDTQYF.

This clonotype was seen repeatedly, ten times or more. V usage is TRBV7-9 and J usage is TRBJ2-7; 8 bases match TRBD1. The CDR3 totals 15 residues. Germline CDR1 is SEHNR and CDR2 is FQNEAQ (reference sequence). V gave up 5 bases and J gave up 0 bases; unmatched junction bases: 6. The CDR3 spells CASSLKQGVSYEQYF. CDR3 coding DNA: TGTGCCAGCAGCCTCAAACAGGGGGTCTCCTACGAGCAGTACTTC. Using reference TRBV7-9 and TRBJ2-7 for the parts outside the CDR3, the full variable domain is DTGVSQNPRHKITKRGQNVTFRCDPISEHNRLYWYRQTLGQGPEFLTYFQNEAQLEKSRLLSDRFSAERPKGSFSTLEIQRTEQGDSAMYLCASSLKQGVSYEQYFGPGTRLTVT.

This clonotype was observed at least ten times. The chain uses TRBV4-1 and TRBJ2-5, with a weak D call TRBD2 (5 bases). Germline V lookup: CDR1 MGHRA, CDR2 YSYEKL. V shed 4 bases and J shed 4 bases, with 10 bases lying between them. This CDR3 comprises 13 residues. As DNA, the CDR3 is TGCGCCAGCAGCCTCCGGGGTCCAGAGACCCAGTACTTC. Residues: CASSLRGPETQYF.

This clonotype has ten or more counts. This chain connects TRBV12-3 or TRBV12-4 to TRBJ2-3; D may be TRBD1 (6 bases). V lost 3 bases to trimming and J lost 2 bases, with 18 bases between them. The CDR3 sequence is 17 residues long. The CDR3 nucleotides read TGTGCCAGCAGTTTGTCTTTGACAGGTTTTTTCACAGATACGCAGTATTTT. It encodes CASSLSLTGFFTDTQYF.

This clonotype appeared a single time. A much bigger clone sits one base away, suggesting this may be a read error. Since the CDR3 does not end with the conserved phenylalanine or tryptophan, this likely comes from a read error. This chain connects TRBV7-3 to TRBJ2-3, with 12 positions matching TRBD2. The CDR3 sequence is 20 residues long. Germline V gene data show CDR1 as SGHTA and CDR2 as FQGTGA. J was trimmed by 4 bases and V by 0 bases; bases with no gene match: 14. The CDR3 sequence is CASSLTPALAGGPESDTQYY. CDR3 nucleotide sequence: TGTGCCAGCAGCTTAACGCCTGCCCTAGCGGGGGGGCCGGAGTCAGATACGCAGTATTAT.

Many counts were recorded for this clonotype. The rearrangement uses TRBV7-3 and TRBJ1-6, with D unresolved. The CDR3 covers 14 residues. Germline assignment: CDR1 SGHTA and CDR2 FQGTGA. Trimming cost V 2 bases and J 8 bases, with 10 bases left between them. As DNA, the CDR3 is TGTGCCAGCAGCTTAGGAGTGCTCGATTCACCCCTCCACTTT. Amino acid sequence: CASSLGVLDSPLHF.

This clonotype has a count of ten or more. The chain is built from TRBV7-6 and TRBJ2-2; D unclear. From germline, CDR1 is SGHVS and CDR2 FNYEAQ. The CDR3 has 14 amino acids. Trimming took off 5 bases at V and 7 bases at J, with 14 bases between the two ends. The CDR3 bases are TGTGCCAGCAGCCCCCTGGAAGGTCACGGGGAGCTGTTTTTT. Protein: CASSPLEGHGELFF.

This clonotype was found once. With a much larger clone just one base away, this may be a read error. The genes are TRBV3-1 and TRBJ2-3, with TRBD2 matching over 8 bases. This CDR3 region has 19 residues. The germline V gene has CDR1 LGHDT and CDR2 YNNKEL (reference sequence). V was pared by 5 bases and J by 0 bases, with 16 bases of the junction left unmatched. The CDR3 DNA sequence: TGTGCCAGCAGCTTAACTTCCATACTTAGCGGGGCCAGCACAGATACGCAGTATTTT. This codes for CASSLTSILSGASTDTQYF.

This clonotype was counted many times. The rearrangement joins TRBV6-2 or TRBV6-3 to TRBJ2-1; no firm D call. Germline values: CDR1 MNHEY, CDR2 SVGEGT. The CDR3 totals 14 residues. Trimming left V 0 bases short and J 5 bases short, with 8 bases between. The DNA of the CDR3 is TGTGCCAGCAGTTACTCTGGCCGAAACAATGAGCAGTTCTTC. It codes for CASSYSGRNNEQFF.

This clonotype was detected ten times or more. V gene TRBV25-1 combines with J gene TRBJ1-6; D is possibly TRBD1 (5 bases). Germline CDR1 reads MGHDK; CDR2 reads SYGVNS. This CDR3 is 14 amino acids long. V lost 4 bases, J lost 6 bases, and 10 bases lay in between. The CDR3 sequence is CASSAGTVNSPLHF. CDR3 coding DNA: TGTGCCAGCAGTGCCGGGACTGTTAATTCACCCCTCCACTTT.